A single sample is the source of the 3 T cell receptor beta chains below, sequenced in a study of blood T cell repertoires in COVID-19. Data came from immunoSEQ multiplex PCR; TCRdb stores just in-frame clones and leaves some out. Of some 87,000 clones in the sample, approximately 78% are singletons; the top ten hold around 13%. The material sequenced was peripheral blood. The receptor set was obtained from a human donor in a cohort sampled during active COVID-19.

The chain joins TRBV5-4 to TRBJ2-3; 7 bases match TRBD2. V dropped 5 bases and J dropped 0; count of bases not matched to a gene: 3. This CDR3 comprises 14 residues. Germline lookup yields CDR1 SGHNT and CDR2 YYREEE (reference sequence). The CDR3 protein is CASSKRGSTDTQYF. The CDR3 bases are TGTGCCAGCAGTAAGCGGGGTAGCACAGATACGCAGTATTTT.

V and J are TRBV9 and TRBJ2-2; 8 nucleotides match TRBD1. With V trimmed by 4 bases and J by 5 bases, 10 bases remained unmatched. The CDR3 extends over 16 amino acids. CDR1 and CDR2 (germline): SGDLS, YYNGEE. In nucleotides, the CDR3 is TGTGCCAGCAGCACCGGACAGGGAGGACGGACCGGGGAGCTGTTTTTT. Translated: CASSTGQGGRTGELFF.

This chain connects TRBV30 to TRBJ2-3, with TRBD2 as a possible D gene (5 bases). The V gene lost 4 bases and the J gene lost 8 bases, with 16 bases spanning the gap. The length of the CDR3 is 13 residues. CDR1 and CDR2 (germline): GTSNPN, SVGIG (reference sequence). The chain's CDR3 is CAWNTGFEGTQYF. The CDR3 DNA is TGTGCCTGGAACACGGGGTTCGAGGGTACGCAGTATTTT.